These T cell receptor beta chains were read from a single sample in a study of cytomegalovirus exposure and HLA in healthy donors. The assay was immunoSEQ multiplex PCR, and TCRdb's table has in-frame clones only and misses some. Of 180,000 or so clones in the sample, roughly 9.5% were seen once. Sequenced: PBMCs. These receptors were obtained from a woman aged 25 to 45 in good health and CMV-seropositive. Both conserved end residues are part of each CDR3. The D gene is left open where the match is weak. Rows give clone size only sometimes, using once, few, many, or a class for an expanded clone.

V	J	size	D	DNA	CDR3
TRBV19	TRBJ2-7	-	-	TGTGCCAGTAGTAACTTAGATCTCTCCTACGAGCAGTACTTC	CASSNLDLSYEQYF
TRBV9	TRBJ2-7	few	TRBD2	TGTGCCAGCAGCGTAGTAATGTCGGGGCTAGCGGGATGGGGCAACGAGCAGTACTTC	CASSVVMSGLAGWGNEQYF
TRBV2	TRBJ1-4	-	TRBD1	TGTGCCAGTAAACAGGGGCGTAATGAAAAACTGTTTTTT	CASKQGRNEKLFF
TRBV10-3	TRBJ2-1	-	TRBD2	TGTGCCAGCTTAGTAGCGGGAGGGTCCAATGAGCAGTTCTTC	CASLVAGGSNEQFF
TRBV10-3	TRBJ2-3	few	-	TGTGCCATCAGTGCGACTGCGGTCAGCACAGATACGCAGTATTTT	CAISATAVSTDTQYF
TRBV9	TRBJ2-3	-	-	TGTGCCAGCAGCCCCCGACAGCATAGCACAGATACGCAGTATTTT	CASSPRQHSTDTQYF
TRBV6-1	TRBJ2-7	few	TRBD1	TGTGCCAGTTACTCCGGGACAGGTCCCTACGAGCAGTACTTC	CASYSGTGPYEQYF
TRBV5-6	TRBJ2-4	-	-	TGTGCCAGCAGCCCTACAGGTGGGCGGAACATTCAGTACTTC	CASSPTGGRNIQYF
TRBV5-6	TRBJ2-5	few	-	TGTGCCAGCAGCTTGGCCGTGAGGGAGACCCAGTACTTC	CASSLAVRETQYF
TRBV5-4	TRBJ1-1	-	-	TGTGCCAGCAGCGTGACGACAACGAACACTGAAGCTTTCTTT	CASSVTTTNTEAFF
TRBV27	TRBJ2-2	-	-	TGTGCCAGCAGTCCCAACAGGGCGCTGAACACCGGGGAGCTGTTTTTT	CASSPNRALNTGELFF
TRBV13	TRBJ1-1	few	-	TGTGCCAGCAGCTCCCGGGGGGATACTGAAGCTTTCTTT	CASSSRGDTEAFF
TRBV27	TRBJ1-1	-	TRBD1	TGTGCCAGCAGTTGGGACAGGGGAAACACTGAAGCTTTCTTT	CASSWDRGNTEAFF
TRBV4-2	TRBJ2-7	few	TRBD1	TGTGCCAGCAGTGATCCCCAACGTCCCCTTCCCCCGACAGGGAGCTACGAGCAGTACTTC	CASSDPQRPLPPTGSYEQYF
TRBV11-2	TRBJ2-5	-	TRBD2	TGTGCCAGCGGCTTAGAAGCGGGAGGGGAGACCCAGTACTTC	CASGLEAGGETQYF
TRBV5-1	TRBJ1-1	-	TRBD1	TGCGCCAGCAGCTTGGAAACAGGGGCTACTGAAGCTTTCTTT	CASSLETGATEAFF
TRBV15	TRBJ1-2	few	TRBD1	TGTGCCACCAGCAGACCCGGACAGGGGAATGGCTACACCTTC	CATSRPGQGNGYTF
TRBV9	TRBJ2-2	few	TRBD1	TGTGCCAGCAGGGGGGGACAGGGCCTCGGGAACACCGGGGAGCTGTTTTTT	CASRGGQGLGNTGELFF
TRBV5-8	TRBJ1-4	-	-	TGTGCCAGCAGACCCAGAGGCAGCGAAAAACTGTTTTTT	CASRPRGSEKLFF
TRBV6-5	TRBJ1-2	few	TRBD1	TGTGCCAGCAGTTACTCGACGACAGGGGGCTATGGCTACACCTTC	CASSYSTTGGYGYTF
TRBV28	TRBJ2-7	few	TRBD1	TGTGCCAGCACCCGACAGGGTTACGAGCAGTACTTC	CASTRQGYEQYF
TRBV9	TRBJ1-2	few	-	TGTGCCAGCAGCCCCAACTCGGGGGGCATTCGAGGCTACACCTTC	CASSPNSGGIRGYTF
TRBV27	TRBJ2-5	few	TRBD2	TGTGCCAGCAGTTTCGCGGCGGGAGGAGAGACCCAGTACTTC	CASSFAAGGETQYF
TRBV5-1	TRBJ2-7	-	-	TGCGCCAGCAGCTTCATGACCAGAGTCGTTAGCGAACAGCAGTACTTC	CASSFMTRVVSEQQYF
TRBV10-3	TRBJ2-7	few	TRBD2	TGTGCCATCAGTGAGTCGGGCGGGAGCTCCTACGAGCAGTACTTC	CAISESGGSSYEQYF
TRBV5-4	TRBJ2-1	-	TRBD2	TGTGCCAGCAGCGACAGCGGGAGCGGTCTAGGTGAGCAGTTCTTC	CASSDSGSGLGEQFF
TRBV5-8	TRBJ1-4	-	TRBD1	TGTGCCAGCAGCTCCGGACAGGGGCGGAATGAAAAACTGTTTTTT	CASSSGQGRNEKLFF
TRBV5-1	TRBJ1-4	few	-	TGCGCCAGCAGCTTGGTTGGGTTGGAGGAAAAACTGTTTTTT	CASSLVGLEEKLFF
TRBV2	TRBJ1-4	-	-	TGTGCCGGGAAGAGGGAGACTGCAACTAATGAAAAACTGTTTTTT	CAGKRETATNEKLFF
TRBV27	TRBJ2-3	few	TRBD2	TGTGCCAGCAGTTCCCTAGCGGGAGGGGTCACAGATACGCAGTATTTT	CASSSLAGGVTDTQYF
TRBV10-3	TRBJ2-1	few	-	TGTGCCATCAGTGGCCGGGACTCGAAAGACAATGAGCAGTTCTTC	CAISGRDSKDNEQFF
TRBV5-6	TRBJ1-2	few	TRBD1	TGTGCCAGCAGCTTGGGTCCGGGACAGGGGTCGTATGGCTACACCTTC	CASSLGPGQGSYGYTF
TRBV9	TRBJ2-5	-	TRBD2	TGTGCCAGCAGCGTAGAACTAGCGGGACCTGGGGAAGAGACCCAGTACTTC	CASSVELAGPGEETQYF
TRBV6-6	TRBJ1-3	-	-	TGTGCCAGCAGTTACTCGAACCTCGGGAACACCATATATTTT	CASSYSNLGNTIYF
TRBV25-1	TRBJ2-7	few	TRBD2	TGTGCCAGCAGTGACCCTACCGGGACTAGCGGGAAGGATTGCGAGCAGTACTTC	CASSDPTGTSGKDCEQYF
TRBV2	TRBJ2-3	-	-	TGTGCCAGCAGTGAGCACGGTTCAGATACGCAGTATTTT	CASSEHGSDTQYF
TRBV10-1	TRBJ2-5	few	TRBD2	TGCGCCAGCAGCCCTCGGACTAGCGGGAATCTCGGAGAGACCCAGTACTTC	CASSPRTSGNLGETQYF
TRBV28	TRBJ2-3	few	TRBD2	TGTGCCAGCAGTTCCCGACTAGCGGGAGCAGATACGCAGTATTTT	CASSSRLAGADTQYF
TRBV5-4	TRBJ2-7	few	-	TGTGCCAGCAGCTTGGGTGGGGAGCATCGGTCCTACGAGCAGTACTTC	CASSLGGEHRSYEQYF
TRBV25-1	TRBJ1-2	few	-	TGTGCCAGCAGTGGGGGGCGGACCTATGGCTACACCTTC	CASSGGRTYGYTF
TRBV10-2	TRBJ1-2	-	TRBD1	TGCGCCAGCAACCCACAGGGGGCGTCCTATGGCTACACCTTC	CASNPQGASYGYTF
TRBV4-1	TRBJ1-1	-	-	TGCGCCAGCAGCCCTTACCCAGGCCTCGACAGAGAAGCTTTCTTT	CASSPYPGLDREAFF
TRBV30	TRBJ2-7	-	TRBD2	TGTGCCTGGACCGCCACCCTAGCGGCCTACGAGCAGTACTTC	CAWTATLAAYEQYF
TRBV15	TRBJ1-2	few	TRBD1	TGTGCCACCAGCAGAGTAGGGGGCGCGATCTATGGCTACACCTTC	CATSRVGGAIYGYTF
TRBV5-1	TRBJ2-1	-	TRBD1	TGCGCCAGCAGCGAACAGGGGTGGCATGAGCAGTTCTTC	CASSEQGWHEQFF
TRBV7-8	TRBJ2-3	few	-	TGTGCCAGCAGTTTCTCAGATACGCAGTATTTT	CASSFSDTQYF
TRBV2	TRBJ1-2	-	TRBD1	TGTGCCAGCAGTGAAGCGACAGGGGGCTGGGGCTACACCTTC	CASSEATGGWGYTF
TRBV6-4	TRBJ2-1	few	TRBD2	TGTGCCAGCAGTGACTCAGGGACTAGCGGGTCGAATGAGCAGTTCTTC	CASSDSGTSGSNEQFF
TRBV2	TRBJ2-3	few	-	TGTGCCAGCAGTTACCGGGTGGCAGATACGCAGTATTTT	CASSYRVADTQYF